One and the same sample provided the 14 T cell receptor beta chains below, sequenced in a study of T cells after yellow fever vaccination. TCRdb reprocessed the 5' RACE reads with MiXCR, giving one entry per CDR3 protein. The profile shows about 300,000 distinct CDR3 sequences, around 7.3% of them singletons. Material: PBMCs, obtained about 41 days after the first yellow fever vaccination. The source is a man aged 18 to 35 who received the YFV17D yellow fever vaccine.

This clonotype was observed many times. As DNA, the CDR3 is TGCAGTGCTGCGCGAGCCAATGAGCAGTTCTTC. Translation: CSAARANEQFF. The chain joins TRBV20-1 to TRBJ2-1; D is unresolved. Trimming cost V 5 bases and J 6 bases, with 8 bases left between them. The germline CDR1 and CDR2 sequences are DFQATT and SNEGSKA (reference sequence). The CDR3 covers 11 residues.

This clonotype was seen more than once but under ten times. The chain uses TRBV11-1 and TRBJ2-1; 13 nucleotides match TRBD2. J lost 0 bases, V lost 6 bases, and 17 bases had no gene match. The CDR3 contains 21 residues. Germline assignment: CDR1 SGHAT and CDR2 FQDESV (reference sequence). The CDR3 DNA reads TGTGCCAGCAGTTTCTCCCCGACTAGCGGGGGGCCTGATCGCTCCTACAATGAGCAGTTCTTC. The encoded protein is CASSFSPTSGGPDRSYNEQFF.

In this sample, this clonotype turned up a few times. The gene calls are TRBV20-1 and TRBJ2-5; D is possibly TRBD1 (7 bases). The germline gives CDR1 DFQATT, CDR2 SNEGSKA (reference sequence). This CDR3 comprises 13 residues. V gave up 8 bases and J gave up 2 bases, with 15 bases separating them. This CDR3 reads CSTRGTDQETQYF. The CDR3 bases are TGCAGTACTCGGGGGACAGATCAAGAGACCCAGTACTTC.

The V call is TRBV7-2, the J call TRBJ2-5; D is unresolved. Germline CDR1 reads SGHTA; CDR2 reads FQGNSA. The CDR3 runs 13 residues. Between the trimmed V and J ends, which lost 5 bases and 5 bases, there was a span of 12 bases. Written as DNA, the CDR3 is TGTGCCAGCAGCCCCGCCCCACGGGAGACCCAGTACTTC. It translates to CASSPAPRETQYF.

This clonotype was recorded a few times. The V gene is TRBV5-1, the J gene TRBJ2-7; 12 bases agree with TRBD1. J gave up 5 bases and V 3 bases, and 3 bases lay outside the gene matches. The CDR3 consists of 14 residues. The germline V gene has CDR1 SGHRS and CDR2 YFSETQ. As DNA, the CDR3 is TGCGCCAGCAGCTCGGGACAGGGGGCCGACGAGCAGTACGTC. It codes for CASSSGQGADEQYV.

This clonotype was seen more than once but under ten times. CDR3 region: CAISESNQGPPETQYF. The DNA for the CDR3 is TGTGCCATCAGTGAGTCGAATCAGGGGCCTCCGGAGACCCAGTACTTC. This chain links TRBV10-3 with TRBJ2-5; the D gene is possibly TRBD1 (6 bases). CDR3 size: 16 residues. Per germline, CDR1 ENHRY and CDR2 SYGVKD. V was cut by 0 bases and J by 5 bases, with 16 bases left in between.

Concerning this clonotype itself: A read error may produce the germline difference seen at one junction end. The chain is built from TRBV11-2 and TRBJ2-1; D call uncertain. The CDR3 runs to 16 residues. Germline V gene sequence: CDR1 SGHAT, CDR2 FQNNGV. CDR3 region: CASSLDKVSYGDEPFF. Here the CDR3 DNA reads TGTGCCAGCAGCTTAGATAAAGTCTCGTACGGCGATGAGCCGTTCTTC.

V is TRBV7-2 and J is TRBJ1-1, with D perhaps matching TRBD1 (6 bases). The V end lost 1 base, the J end lost 7 bases, and 10 bases lay between the germline ends. In germline, CDR1 is SGHTA, CDR2 FQGNSA. This CDR3 has 13 amino acids. DNA of the CDR3: TGTGCCAGCAGCTTAGACGGGACAAGTGAAGCTTTCTTT. This codes for CASSLDGTSEAFF.

The V call is TRBV12-3 or TRBV12-4, the J call TRBJ2-7; TRBD1 agrees at 8 bases. The CDR3 runs 14 residues. The V segment lost 6 bases and the J segment 2 bases; nucleotides outside the gene matches: 6. This CDR3 is CASSPGGSAYEQYF. In nucleotides, the CDR3 is TGTGCCAGCAGCCCAGGGGGCTCGGCCTACGAGCAGTACTTC.

This clonotype was observed a few times. This chain uses TRBV20-1 with TRBJ1-5; 10 bases are a match to TRBD1. V lost 1 base, J lost 6 bases, and 3 bases stayed unmatched. Germline values: CDR1 DFQATT, CDR2 SNEGSKA (reference sequence). The CDR3 is 14 amino acids. CDR3 amino acids: CSARARDRGQPQHF. The CDR3 bases are TGCAGTGCTAGAGCCCGGGACAGGGGTCAGCCCCAGCATTTT.

This rearrangement joins TRBV5-1 to TRBJ1-1; D is undetermined. This CDR3 contains 13 residues. Between the trimmed V and J ends, which lost 4 bases and 10 bases, there was a span of 17 bases. Germline V gene lookup returns CDR1 SGHRS and CDR2 YFSETQ. CDR3 protein: CASSPSGVLGAFF. The DNA for the CDR3 is TGCGCCAGCAGCCCAAGTGGGGTCCTGGGAGCTTTCTTT.

This chain uses TRBV5-1 with TRBJ2-3; D is uncertain. V was pared by 1 base and J by 4 bases, with 13 bases between. The V gene's germline CDR1 is SGHRS and CDR2 YFSETQ. The CDR3 totals 15 residues. For the CDR3, the DNA is TGCGCCAGCAGCTTGACCTTAGGGCGCGCAGATACGCAGTATTTT. Translation gives CASSLTLGRADTQYF.

Here the CDR3 reads CASSLFGAKSPLHF. The CDR3 DNA sequence: TGTGCCAGCAGTCTGTTCGGGGCAAAATCACCCCTCCACTTT. The rearrangement uses TRBV6-5 and TRBJ1-6; a possible D gene is TRBD1 (5 bases). The V end was cut by 5 bases, the J end by 10 bases, with 15 bases between. The CDR3 consists of 14 residues. Germline assignment: CDR1 MNHEY and CDR2 SVGAGI.

V gene TRBV9 combines with J gene TRBJ2-7; D gene uncertain. This CDR3 contains 14 residues. Germline loops: CDR1 SGDLS, CDR2 YYNGEE. V lost 0 bases to trimming and J lost 5 bases, with 12 bases between them. The CDR3 region is CASSVELQTDEQYF. The CDR3 DNA reads as TGTGCCAGCAGCGTAGAACTTCAGACGGACGAGCAGTACTTC.